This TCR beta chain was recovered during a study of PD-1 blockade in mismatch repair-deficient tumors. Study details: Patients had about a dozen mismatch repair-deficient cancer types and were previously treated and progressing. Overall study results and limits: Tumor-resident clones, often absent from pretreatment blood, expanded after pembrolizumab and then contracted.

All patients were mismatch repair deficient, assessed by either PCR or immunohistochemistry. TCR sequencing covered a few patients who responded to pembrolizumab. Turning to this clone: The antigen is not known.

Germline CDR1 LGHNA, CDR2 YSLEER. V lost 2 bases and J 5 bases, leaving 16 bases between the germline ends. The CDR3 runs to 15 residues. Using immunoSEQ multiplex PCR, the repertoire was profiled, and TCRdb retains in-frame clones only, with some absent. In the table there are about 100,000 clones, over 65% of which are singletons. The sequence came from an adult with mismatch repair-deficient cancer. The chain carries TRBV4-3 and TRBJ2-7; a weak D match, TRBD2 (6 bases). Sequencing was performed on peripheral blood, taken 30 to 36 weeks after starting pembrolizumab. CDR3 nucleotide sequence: TGCGCCAGCAGCCAAACTGCGGGGCGTGGGCACGAGCAGTACTTC. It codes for CASSQTAGRGHEQYF.